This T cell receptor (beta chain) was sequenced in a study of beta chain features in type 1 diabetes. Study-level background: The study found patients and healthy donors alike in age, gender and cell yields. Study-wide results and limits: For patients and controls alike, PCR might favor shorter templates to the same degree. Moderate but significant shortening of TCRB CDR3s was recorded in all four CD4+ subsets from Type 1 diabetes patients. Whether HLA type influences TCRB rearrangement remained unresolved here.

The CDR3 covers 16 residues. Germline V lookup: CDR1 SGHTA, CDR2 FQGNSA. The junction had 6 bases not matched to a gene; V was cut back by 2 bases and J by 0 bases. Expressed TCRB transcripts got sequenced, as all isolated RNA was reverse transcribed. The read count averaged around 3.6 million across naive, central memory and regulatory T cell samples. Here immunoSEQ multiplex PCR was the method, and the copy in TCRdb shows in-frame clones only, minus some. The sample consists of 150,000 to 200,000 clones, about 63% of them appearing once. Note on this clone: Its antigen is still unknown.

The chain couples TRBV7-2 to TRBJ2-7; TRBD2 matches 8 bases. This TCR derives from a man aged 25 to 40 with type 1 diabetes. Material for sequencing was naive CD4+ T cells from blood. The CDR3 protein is CASSLMGLGVSYEQYF. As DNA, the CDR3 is TGTGCCAGCAGCTTAATGGGACTAGGGGTCTCCTACGAGCAGTACTTC.